Below, one T cell receptor (beta chain) is given with its context. Its specificity is unknown. TCRdb re-analysed the 5' RACE reads in MiXCR, keeping a single row per CDR3 protein. In the table there are about 130,000 distinct CDR3 sequences, around 9% of which are singletons. The data were taken from a study of CD8 T cells in ankylosing spondylitis. This CDR3 is built from 14 residues. J lost 4 bases, V lost 7 bases, and 6 bases had no gene match. CDR1 is LNHDA, CDR2 SQIVND, per germline (reference sequence). The study's findings and limits: Disease-linked clones reportedly showed significant enrichment in matched ankylosing spondylitis synovial fluid. For ankylosing spondylitis blood, a TCR beta motif of under ten highly homologous variants appeared characteristic.

This TCR was sampled from a male donor with ankylosing spondylitis or in good health (not recorded which). Sequencing was done on a sample of blood, either unsorted or a sorted T cell fraction (not recorded which). The chain recombines TRBV19 with TRBJ2-2; TRBD1 matches at 7 bases. The CDR3 sequence is CASKGAMVTGELFF. CDR3 DNA sequence: TGTGCCAGTAAGGGGGCAATGGTCACCGGGGAGCTGTTTTTT.